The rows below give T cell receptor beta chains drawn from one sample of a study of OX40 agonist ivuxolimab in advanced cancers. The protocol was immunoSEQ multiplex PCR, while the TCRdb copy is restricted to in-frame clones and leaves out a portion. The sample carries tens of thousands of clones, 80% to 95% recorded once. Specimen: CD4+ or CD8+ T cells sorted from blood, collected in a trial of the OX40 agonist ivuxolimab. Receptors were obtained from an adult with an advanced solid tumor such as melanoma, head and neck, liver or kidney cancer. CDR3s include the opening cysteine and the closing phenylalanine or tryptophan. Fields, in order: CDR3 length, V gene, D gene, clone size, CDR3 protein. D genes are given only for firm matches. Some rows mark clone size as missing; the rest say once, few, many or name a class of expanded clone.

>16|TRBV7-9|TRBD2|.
CASSSRLAGVVGELFF
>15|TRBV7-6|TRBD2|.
CASSPSSGAYNEQFF
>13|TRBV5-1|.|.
CASSLNNRDGYTF
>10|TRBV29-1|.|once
CSVEETEAFF
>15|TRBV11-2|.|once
CASSLWPANTGELFF
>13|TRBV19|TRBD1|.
CASSRQGPYEQYF
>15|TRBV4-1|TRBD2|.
CASSHSSGGVGEQYF
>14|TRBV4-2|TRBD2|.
CASSQSGAPYEQYF
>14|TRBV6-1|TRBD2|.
CASRPSGRAYEQYF
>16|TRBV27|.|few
CASSLWGSRGTDTQYF
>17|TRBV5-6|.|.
CASSLGTGEDYNSPLHF
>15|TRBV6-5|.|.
CASSYSGSSTDTQYF
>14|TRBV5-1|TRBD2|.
CASSLSSGAYEQYF
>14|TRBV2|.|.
CASSEALALRELFF
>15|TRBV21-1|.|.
CASSKVQPRGYEQYF
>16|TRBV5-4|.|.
CASSPRVSGNTGELFF
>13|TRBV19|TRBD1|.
CASSIRGPGEAFF
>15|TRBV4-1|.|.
CASSLHDANPYEQYF
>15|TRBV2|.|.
CASSGTESSYNEQFF
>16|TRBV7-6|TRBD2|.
CASSLSYGLAGYEQFF
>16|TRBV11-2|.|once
CASSFFLGVRQYEQYF
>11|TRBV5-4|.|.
CASGQNTEAFF
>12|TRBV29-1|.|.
CSEGDADYGYTF
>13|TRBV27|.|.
CASSLGNGYGYTF
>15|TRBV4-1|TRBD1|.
CASSPYEGASYEQYF
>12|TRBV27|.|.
CASSFASYEQYF
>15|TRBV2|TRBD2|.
CASSDPSGVTDTQYF
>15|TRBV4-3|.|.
CASSQDTGKGYEQYF
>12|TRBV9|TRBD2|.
CASSRGGGEQFF
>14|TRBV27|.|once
CASSLRGTSYGYTF
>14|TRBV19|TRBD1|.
CASRQQGAQDTQYF
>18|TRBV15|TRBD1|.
CATSRVNKGDSAIYGYTF
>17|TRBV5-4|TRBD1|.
CASSLDYPGQGTDGYTF
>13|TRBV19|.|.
CASSIARADTQYF
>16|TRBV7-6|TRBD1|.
CASSLEGTGSTDTQYF
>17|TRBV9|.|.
CASSTTLGGPTNYGYTF
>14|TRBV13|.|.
CASSLGGAMYEQYF
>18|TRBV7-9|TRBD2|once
CASSFGLAGGSSSYEQYF
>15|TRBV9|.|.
CASSVEGDSYNEQFF
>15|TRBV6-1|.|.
CASSHALAPSYEQYF
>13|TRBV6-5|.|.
CASSPLASDTQYF
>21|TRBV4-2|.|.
CASSQGIGAYGHLSGNEKLFF
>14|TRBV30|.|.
CAWSPRTPAYEQYF
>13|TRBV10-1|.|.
CASSPGLTDTQYF